This is a list of T cell receptor beta chains from one sample in a study of blood T cells in healthy people across ages. In TCRdb, the 5' RACE reads were re-called with MiXCR into one record per CDR3 protein. The repertoire holds about 840,000 distinct CDR3 sequences, with under 35% as singletons. These sequences were also reported in another study, on T cells of mothers and their children.

The sequencing sample was made of blood. Receptors originate from a woman aged 40 to 50 in good health. Both conserved end residues are part of each CDR3. Fields, in order: J gene, D gene, clone size, V gene, CDR3 protein, CDR3 DNA. D genes are given only for firm matches. A clone size is listed for some rows: how often the clone was seen (once, few, many), or a class if it is expanded.

>TRBJ2-4|NA|NA|TRBV9
CASSPGPESIQYF
TGTGCCAGCAGCCCAGGACCCGAAAGCATTCAGTACTTC
>TRBJ2-5|TRBD2|many|TRBV5-1
CASSWKPSGGADSETQYF
TGCGCCAGCAGCTGGAAACCTAGCGGGGGGGCGGATTCGGAGACCCAGTACTTC
>TRBJ2-1|TRBD2|few|TRBV20-1
CSALALLAGGLGEQFF
TGCAGTGCTTTGGCCCTCCTAGCGGGGGGGCTGGGTGAGCAGTTCTTC
>TRBJ2-3|NA|NA|TRBV7-3
CASSLTDRISTDTQYF
TGTGCCAGCAGCTTGACGGACAGAATAAGCACAGATACGCAGTATTTT
>TRBJ1-2|TRBD1|many|TRBV24-1
CATSDSNRGVGYGYTF
TGTGCCACCAGTGATTCGAACAGGGGGGTAGGCTATGGCTACACCTTC
>TRBJ2-3|NA|few|TRBV2
CASSESSAAADTQYF
TGTGCCAGCAGTGAGTCGTCCGCGGCCGCAGATACGCAGTATTTT
>TRBJ2-3|TRBD2|NA|TRBV9
CASSPRTSGVQDTQYF
TGTGCCAGCAGCCCCAGGACTAGCGGGGTACAAGATACGCAGTATTTT
>TRBJ2-3|TRBD1|many|TRBV20-1
CSARSRQGVADTQYF
TGCAGTGCTCGGAGCCGACAGGGGGTTGCAGATACGCAGTATTTT
>TRBJ2-1|TRBD1|few|TRBV7-3
CASSLGFRTGDNEQFF
TGTGCCAGCAGCTTAGGTTTTAGGACAGGAGACAATGAGCAGTTCTTC
>TRBJ2-5|TRBD2|NA|TRBV11-3
CACSPGRGQTQYF
TGTGCCTGCAGCCCTGGGAGGGGACAGACCCAGTACTTC
>TRBJ2-1|NA|NA|TRBV9
CASSVEGYNEQFF
TGTGCCAGCAGCGTAGAAGGGTACAATGAGCAGTTCTTC
>TRBJ2-4|NA|NA|TRBV28
CASSLLEVPILRYF
TGTGCCAGCAGTTTATTAGAGGTTCCAATTCTCCGCTACTTC
>TRBJ1-1|TRBD1|NA|TRBV7-8
CASSFRQGVGTEAFF
TGTGCCAGCAGCTTTAGACAGGGAGTAGGCACTGAAGCTTTCTTT
>TRBJ2-1|NA|many|TRBV5-6
CASSLDNEQFF
TGTGCCAGCAGCTTAGACAATGAGCAGTTCTTC
>TRBJ2-7|TRBD2|NA|TRBV18
CASSPPSSGGPTYEQYF
TGTGCCAGCTCACCACCGTCTAGCGGGGGCCCTACCTACGAGCAGTACTTC
>TRBJ2-3|NA|few|TRBV7-2
CASSSDRDTQYF
TGTGCCAGCAGCTCGGACCGAGATACGCAGTATTTT
>TRBJ2-3|NA|NA|TRBV27
CASNPVGWTDTQYF
TGTGCCAGCAACCCGGTAGGGTGGACAGATACGCAGTATTTT
>TRBJ2-7|NA|NA|TRBV5-1
CASSLVADTYERYF
TGCGCCAGCAGCTTGGTGGCCGACACTTACGAGCGGTACTTC
>TRBJ2-6|NA|many|TRBV6-2/TRBV6-3
CASSYRGSGANVLTF
TGTGCCAGCAGTTACAGGGGGTCTGGGGCCAACGTCCTGACTTTC
>TRBJ1-3|NA|NA|TRBV7-9
CASATSATGNTIYF
TGTGCCAGCGCCACCAGTGCGACTGGAAACACCATATATTTT
>TRBJ2-2|NA|NA|TRBV28
CASSRRSNGELFF
TGTGCCAGCAGTCGGAGGTCGAACGGGGAGCTGTTTTTT
>TRBJ1-5|NA|NA|TRBV7-2
CASSLVTREQPQHF
TGTGCCAGCAGCTTAGTTACGCGTGAACAGCCCCAGCATTTT
>TRBJ1-5|NA|few|TRBV10-3
CAISGAGDQPQHF
TGTGCCATCAGTGGGGCAGGGGATCAGCCCCAGCATTTT
>TRBJ2-1|TRBD2|NA|TRBV7-2
CASSFNGGWAGEQFF
TGTGCCAGCAGCTTCAACGGGGGGTGGGCAGGTGAGCAGTTCTTC
>TRBJ1-2|NA|NA|TRBV29-1
CSVTGVVANYGYTF
TGCAGCGTTACCGGGGTCGTAGCTAACTATGGCTACACCTTC
>TRBJ1-5|NA|NA|TRBV20-1
CSARDPSGPNQPQHF
TGCAGTGCTAGAGATCCTTCGGGGCCCAATCAGCCCCAGCATTTT
>TRBJ2-6|NA|few|TRBV28
CASSLPRQELISGANVLTF
TGTGCCAGCAGTTTACCAAGACAGGAACTTATCTCTGGGGCCAACGTCCTGACTTTC
>TRBJ1-1|NA|once|TRBV12-3/TRBV12-4
CASRQPGQGKGNTEAFF
TGTGCCAGCCGTCAACCCGGGCAGGGCAAAGGGAACACTGAAGCTTTCTTT
>TRBJ2-1|TRBD1|many|TRBV20-1
CSARIQGVTNEQFF
TGCAGTGCTAGGATACAGGGGGTCACGAATGAGCAGTTCTTC
>TRBJ2-5|NA|NA|TRBV20-1
CSAMKGRVGETQYF
TGCAGTGCTATGAAGGGCAGGGTGGGGGAGACCCAGTACTTC
>TRBJ1-2|NA|NA|TRBV29-1
CSVGSPVNGYTF
TGCAGCGTGGGGTCGCCCGTGAATGGCTACACCTTC
>TRBJ2-3|NA|few|TRBV28
CTSSPRDTQYF
TGTACCAGCAGTCCACGGGATACGCAGTATTTT
>TRBJ1-1|NA|NA|TRBV12-3/TRBV12-4
CASSLGPNTGAFF
TGCGCCAGCAGTTTGGGTCCGAACACTGGAGCTTTCTTT
>TRBJ2-5|TRBD2|many|TRBV7-3
CASSFGLAGETQYF
TGTGCCAGCAGCTTCGGACTAGCGGGGGAGACCCAGTACTTC
>TRBJ1-5|NA|NA|TRBV29-1
CSVAWGPNQPQHF
TGCAGCGTCGCCTGGGGGCCCAATCAGCCCCAGCATTTT
>TRBJ2-7|NA|many|TRBV7-9
CASSSTDTYEQYF
TGTGCCAGCAGCTCTACCGACACCTACGAGCAGTACTTC
>TRBJ2-5|TRBD1|NA|TRBV5-6
CASSLPANRGLKTQYF
TGTGCCAGCAGCTTGCCGGCTAACAGGGGGCTAAAGACCCAGTACTTC
>TRBJ2-7|NA|many|TRBV20-1
CSARDLGSGEQYF
TGCAGTGCTAGAGATTTAGGGAGCGGAGAGCAGTACTTC
>TRBJ2-7|TRBD2|NA|TRBV6-2/TRBV6-3
CASSKRLRGGSYEQYF
TGTGCCAGCAGTAAACGTCTTCGGGGGGGCTCCTACGAGCAGTACTTC
>TRBJ2-7|NA|many|TRBV2
CASSIQVSYEQYF
TGTGCCAGCAGTATACAGGTGTCCTACGAGCAGTACTTC
>TRBJ2-1|TRBD1|NA|TRBV10-3
CAISDPRGKANEQFF
TGTGCCATCAGTGACCCCAGGGGGAAGGCCAATGAGCAGTTCTTC